Listed below are T cell receptor beta chains from one sample, sequenced in a study of T cell responses to AZD1222 COVID-19 vaccine. Method: immunoSEQ multiplex PCR; TCRdb's copy keeps in-frame clones and lacks some. The table shows 44,000 or so clones, with about 80% occurring only once. Material: peripheral blood, obtained 28 days after the second dose of the MenACWY control vaccine. These receptors came from an adult who received the MenACWY meningococcal vaccine as a control. CDR3s include the opening cysteine and the closing phenylalanine or tryptophan. Each record gives: clone size, D gene, V gene, J gene, CDR3 protein, CDR3 DNA. The D gene is left open where the match is weak. The listing skips clone size in some rows; elsewhere it reads once, few, many or a size class.

size: -; D: -; V: TRBV27; J: TRBJ2-1; CDR3: CASSPPGGGVGGNEQFF; DNA: TGTGCCAGCAGTCCCCCTGGTGGAGGGGTTGGTGGGAATGAGCAGTTCTTC
size: -; D: -; V: TRBV18; J: TRBJ2-2; CDR3: CASSPGVLSTGELFF; DNA: TGTGCCAGCTCACCCGGGGTATTGAGCACCGGGGAGCTGTTTTTT
size: -; D: -; V: TRBV14; J: TRBJ2-2; CDR3: CASSQRRAQNTGELFF; DNA: TGTGCCAGCAGCCAGCGGAGGGCCCAGAATACCGGGGAGCTGTTTTTT
size: -; D: TRBD2; V: TRBV27; J: TRBJ2-1; CDR3: CASSHGLAGKFPHEQFF; DNA: TGTGCCAGCAGTCACGGACTAGCGGGAAAGTTTCCCCATGAGCAGTTCTTC
size: -; D: -; V: TRBV3-1/TRBV3-2; J: TRBJ2-1; CDR3: CASSGRSDRGEQFF; DNA: TGTGCCAGCTCGGGCAGGAGTGATCGCGGTGAGCAGTTCTTC
size: -; D: -; V: TRBV19; J: TRBJ1-2; CDR3: CASSKPAALNYGYTF; DNA: TGTGCCAGTAGTAAACCCGCTGCCTTAAACTATGGCTACACCTTC
size: -; D: -; V: TRBV10-2; J: TRBJ2-1; CDR3: CASRLDSSSYNEQFF; DNA: TGCGCCAGCAGATTAGACAGCAGCTCCTACAATGAGCAGTTCTTC
size: -; D: -; V: TRBV30; J: TRBJ1-5; CDR3: CAWSDGGDQPQHF; DNA: TGTGCCTGGAGTGATGGAGGGGATCAGCCCCAGCATTTT
size: -; D: TRBD1; V: TRBV30; J: TRBJ2-5; CDR3: CAWSVPGGLETQYF; DNA: TGTGCCTGGAGTGTACCAGGGGGCTTGGAGACCCAGTACTTC
size: -; D: TRBD2; V: TRBV4-2; J: TRBJ2-1; CDR3: CASSQGSGAGAGYEQFF; DNA: TGTGCCAGCAGCCAAGGGTCGGGAGCGGGAGCCGGCTATGAGCAGTTCTTC
size: once; D: -; V: TRBV27; J: TRBJ1-6; CDR3: CASSLSDSSSYNSPLHF; DNA: TGTGCCAGCAGTTTATCGGACAGCAGCTCCTATAATTCACCCCTCCACTTT
size: -; D: -; V: TRBV15; J: TRBJ2-1; CDR3: CATSRTEEQFF; DNA: TGTGCCACCAGCAGAACTGAGGAGCAGTTCTTC
size: -; D: TRBD2; V: TRBV6-5; J: TRBJ2-1; CDR3: CASTPGTSAVGEQFF; DNA: TGTGCCAGCACCCCAGGGACTAGCGCCGTGGGGGAGCAGTTCTTC
size: -; D: -; V: TRBV4-1; J: TRBJ2-2; CDR3: CASSQDTRGIGELFF; DNA: TGCGCCAGCAGCCAAGACACCAGGGGCATCGGGGAGCTGTTTTTT
size: -; D: TRBD2; V: TRBV4-1; J: TRBJ2-3; CDR3: CASGLGRGSTDTQYF; DNA: TGCGCCAGCGGTCTGGGGCGGGGGAGCACAGATACGCAGTATTTT
size: -; D: -; V: TRBV9; J: TRBJ2-1; CDR3: CASSVGGAYNEQFF; DNA: TGTGCCAGCAGCGTAGGGGGGGCCTACAATGAGCAGTTCTTC
size: -; D: -; V: TRBV6-1; J: TRBJ2-7; CDR3: CASGTGYEQYF; DNA: TGTGCCAGCGGTACAGGCTACGAGCAGTACTTC
size: -; D: -; V: TRBV5-1; J: TRBJ1-4; CDR3: CASSLGGTSRAINEKLFF; DNA: TGCGCCAGCAGCCTGGGGGGAACTTCTAGGGCTATTAATGAAAAACTGTTTTTT
size: once; D: -; V: TRBV5-1; J: TRBJ2-7; CDR3: CASSPQLRTAEGREQYF; DNA: TGCGCCAGCAGCCCCCAACTAAGGACGGCTGAGGGTAGGGAGCAGTACTTC
size: -; D: TRBD1; V: TRBV28; J: TRBJ2-1; CDR3: CASRDRGLGGNEQFF; DNA: TGTGCCAGCAGGGACAGGGGGCTGGGGGGGAATGAGCAGTTCTTC
size: few; D: -; V: TRBV12-3/TRBV12-4; J: TRBJ2-2; CDR3: CGVGLGITGELFF; DNA: TGTGGAGTGGGGCTAGGGATCACCGGGGAGCTGTTTTTT
size: few; D: TRBD1; V: TRBV6-5; J: TRBJ1-4; CDR3: CASSYSKETGVEKLFF; DNA: TGTGCCAGCAGTTACTCGAAAGAGACAGGGGTTGAAAAACTGTTTTTT
size: -; D: -; V: TRBV6-4; J: TRBJ1-3; CDR3: CAKNSGNTIYF; DNA: TGTGCCAAGAATTCTGGAAACACCATATATTTT
size: once; D: -; V: TRBV2; J: TRBJ2-3; CDR3: CASLRSQPRTDTQYF; DNA: TGTGCCAGCCTCAGGTCCCAACCGCGCACAGATACGCAGTATTTT
size: -; D: -; V: TRBV4-1; J: TRBJ1-4; CDR3: CASSQAQGAANEKLFF; DNA: TGCGCCAGCAGCCAAGCCCAAGGGGCAGCTAATGAAAAACTGTTTTTT
size: -; D: TRBD2; V: TRBV5-1; J: TRBJ2-1; CDR3: CASSSSHSGRAPEYNEQFF; DNA: TGCGCCAGCAGCTCGTCCCATAGCGGGAGGGCACCTGAATACAATGAGCAGTTCTTC
size: -; D: TRBD2; V: TRBV19; J: TRBJ2-3; CDR3: CASSSLAGGDDTQYF; DNA: TGTGCCAGTAGTTCCTTAGCGGGGGGTGACGATACGCAGTATTTT
size: -; D: TRBD1; V: TRBV25-1; J: TRBJ2-4; CDR3: CASSEDDRDREADIQYF; DNA: TGTGCCAGCAGTGAAGACGACCGGGACAGGGAGGCCGACATTCAGTACTTC
size: few; D: -; V: TRBV7-9; J: TRBJ2-3; CDR3: CASSSPTGLTDTQYF; DNA: TGTGCCAGCAGCTCCCCCACGGGTCTAACAGATACGCAGTATTTT
size: -; D: TRBD1; V: TRBV2; J: TRBJ1-6; CDR3: CASIQDRGSNSPLHF; DNA: TGTGCCAGCATTCAGGACAGGGGTTCTAATTCACCCCTCCACTTT
size: -; D: TRBD1; V: TRBV27; J: TRBJ1-1; CDR3: CASSHRGAGGRIAFF; DNA: TGTGCCAGCAGTCATAGGGGGGCAGGGGGCCGGATCGCTTTCTTT
size: once; D: -; V: TRBV19; J: TRBJ1-1; CDR3: CASSDRITEAFF; DNA: TGTGCCAGTAGTGATAGAATCACTGAAGCTTTCTTT
size: -; D: TRBD2; V: TRBV11-2; J: TRBJ2-3; CDR3: CASRAGGSTDTQYF; DNA: TGTGCCAGCAGGGCGGGGGGAAGCACAGATACGCAGTATTTT
size: -; D: -; V: TRBV12-3/TRBV12-4; J: TRBJ1-1; CDR3: CASRGGGHTEAFF; DNA: TGTGCCAGCAGGGGTGGGGGTCACACTGAAGCTTTCTTT
size: -; D: -; V: TRBV6-4; J: TRBJ1-6; CDR3: CASSGTDNSPLHF; DNA: TGTGCCAGCAGTGGGACAGATAATTCACCCCTCCACTTT
size: -; D: TRBD1; V: TRBV5-4; J: TRBJ1-2; CDR3: CASSLAGTGAGTHGYTF; DNA: TGTGCCAGCAGCTTGGCTGGAACAGGGGCAGGTACCCATGGCTACACCTTC
size: -; D: -; V: TRBV27; J: TRBJ2-7; CDR3: CASSYRTVGKAYEQYF; DNA: TGTGCCAGCAGTTACCGGACAGTGGGTAAAGCCTACGAGCAGTACTTC
size: once; D: -; V: TRBV30; J: TRBJ1-3; CDR3: CAWSVINEGLSGNTIYF; DNA: TGTGCCTGGAGTGTAATCAATGAGGGTCTCTCTGGAAACACCATATATTTT
size: -; D: TRBD2; V: TRBV5-8; J: TRBJ2-3; CDR3: CASTRDPSGDTQYF; DNA: TGTGCCAGCACCCGGGACCCTAGCGGGGATACGCAGTATTTT